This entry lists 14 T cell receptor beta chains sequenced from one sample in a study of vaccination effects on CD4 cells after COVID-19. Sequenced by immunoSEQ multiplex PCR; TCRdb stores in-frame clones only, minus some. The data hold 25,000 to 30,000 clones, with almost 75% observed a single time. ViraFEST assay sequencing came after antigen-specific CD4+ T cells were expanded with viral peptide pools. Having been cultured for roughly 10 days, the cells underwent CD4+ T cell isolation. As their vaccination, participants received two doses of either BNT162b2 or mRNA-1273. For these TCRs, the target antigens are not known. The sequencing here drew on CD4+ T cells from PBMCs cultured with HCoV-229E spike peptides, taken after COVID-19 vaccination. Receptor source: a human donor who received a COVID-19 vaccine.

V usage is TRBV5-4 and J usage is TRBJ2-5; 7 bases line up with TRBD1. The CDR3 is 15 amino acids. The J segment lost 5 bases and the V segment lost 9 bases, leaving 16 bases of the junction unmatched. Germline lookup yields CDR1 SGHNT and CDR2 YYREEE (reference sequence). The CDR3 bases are TGTGCCACCAGGAAGGACAGGTCGCCCGCGGAGACCCAGTACTTC. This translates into CATRKDRSPAETQYF.

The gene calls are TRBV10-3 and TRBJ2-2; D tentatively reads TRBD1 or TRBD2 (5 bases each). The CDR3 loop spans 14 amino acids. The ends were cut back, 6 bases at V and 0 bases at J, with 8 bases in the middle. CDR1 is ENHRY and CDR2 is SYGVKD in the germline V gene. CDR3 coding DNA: TGTGCCATCAGCGGGACGGCGAACACCGGGGAGCTGTTTTTT. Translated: CAISGTANTGELFF.

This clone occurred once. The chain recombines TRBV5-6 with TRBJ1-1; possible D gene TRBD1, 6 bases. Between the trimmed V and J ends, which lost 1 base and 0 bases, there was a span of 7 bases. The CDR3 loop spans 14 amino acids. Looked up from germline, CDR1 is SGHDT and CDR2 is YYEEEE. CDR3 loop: CASSLTGLNTEAFF. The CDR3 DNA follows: TGTGCCAGCAGCTTGACAGGGTTGAACACTGAAGCTTTCTTT.

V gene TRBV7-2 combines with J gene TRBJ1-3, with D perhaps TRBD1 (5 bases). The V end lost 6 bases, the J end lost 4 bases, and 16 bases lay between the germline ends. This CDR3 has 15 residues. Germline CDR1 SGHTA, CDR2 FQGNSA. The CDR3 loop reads CASSSWPGRGNTIYF. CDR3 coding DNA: TGTGCCAGCAGTTCATGGCCGGGACGAGGAAACACCATATATTTT.

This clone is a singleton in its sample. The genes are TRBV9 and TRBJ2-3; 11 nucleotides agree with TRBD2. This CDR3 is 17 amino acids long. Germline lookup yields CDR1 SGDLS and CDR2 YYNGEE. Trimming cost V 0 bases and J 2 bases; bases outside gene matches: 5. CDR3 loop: CASSVATGLADTDTQYF. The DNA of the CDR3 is TGTGCCAGCAGCGTAGCTACGGGACTAGCGGACACAGATACGCAGTATTTT.

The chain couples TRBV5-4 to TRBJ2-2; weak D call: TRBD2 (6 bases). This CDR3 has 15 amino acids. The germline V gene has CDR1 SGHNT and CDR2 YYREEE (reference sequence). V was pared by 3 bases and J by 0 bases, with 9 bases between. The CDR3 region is CASSWGLTNTGELFF. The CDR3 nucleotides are TGTGCCAGCAGCTGGGGACTTACGAACACCGGGGAGCTGTTTTTT.

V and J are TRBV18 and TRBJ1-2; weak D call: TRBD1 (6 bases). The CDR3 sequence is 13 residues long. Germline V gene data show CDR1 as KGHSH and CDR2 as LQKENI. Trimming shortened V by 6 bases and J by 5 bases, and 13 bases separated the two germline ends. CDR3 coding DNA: TGTGCCAGCTCCACGGACAGTCAATATGGCTACACCTTC. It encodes CASSTDSQYGYTF.

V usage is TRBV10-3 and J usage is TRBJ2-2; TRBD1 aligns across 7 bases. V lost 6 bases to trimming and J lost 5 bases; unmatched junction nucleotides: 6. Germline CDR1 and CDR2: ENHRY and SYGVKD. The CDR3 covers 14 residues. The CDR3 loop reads CAIRRQGGTGELFF. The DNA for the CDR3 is TGTGCCATCAGGAGACAGGGCGGTACCGGGGAGCTGTTTTTT.

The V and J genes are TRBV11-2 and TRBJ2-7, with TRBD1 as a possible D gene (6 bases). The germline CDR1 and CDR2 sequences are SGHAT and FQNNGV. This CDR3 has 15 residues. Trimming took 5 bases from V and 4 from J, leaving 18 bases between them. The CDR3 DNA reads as TGTGCCAGCAGCCCCGCCCCCGGGACACTATACGAGCAGTACTTC. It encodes CASSPAPGTLYEQYF.

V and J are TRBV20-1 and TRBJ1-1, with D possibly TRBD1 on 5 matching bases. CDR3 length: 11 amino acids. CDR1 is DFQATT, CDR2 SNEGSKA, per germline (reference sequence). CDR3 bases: TGCAGCACGACAGTGAGCACTGAAGCTTTCTTT. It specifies CSTTVSTEAFF.

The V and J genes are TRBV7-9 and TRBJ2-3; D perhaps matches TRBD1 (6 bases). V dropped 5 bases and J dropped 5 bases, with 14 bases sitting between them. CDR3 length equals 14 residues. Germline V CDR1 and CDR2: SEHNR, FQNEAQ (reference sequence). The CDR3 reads CASSPIKGVDTQYF. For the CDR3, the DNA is TGTGCCAGCAGCCCCATAAAGGGGGTAGATACGCAGTATTTT.

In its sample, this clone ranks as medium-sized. In DNA form, the CDR3 reads TGTGCCAGCGCGGGCCTCGCCGGACCGAACACTGAAGCTTTCTTT. Protein: CASAGLAGPNTEAFF. The chain recombines TRBV2 with TRBJ1-1; D unresolved. The V and J ends lost 8 bases and 1 base respectively, with 17 bases between them. Germline V gene data show CDR1 as SNHLY and CDR2 as FYNNEI. This CDR3 is built from 15 residues.

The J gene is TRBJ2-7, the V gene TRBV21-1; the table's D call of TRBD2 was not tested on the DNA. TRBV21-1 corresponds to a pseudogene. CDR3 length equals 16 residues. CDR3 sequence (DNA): TGTGCCAGCAGCAGGACTAGCGGGAGGTTAGCCTACGAGCAGTACTTC. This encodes CASSRTSGRLAYEQYF.

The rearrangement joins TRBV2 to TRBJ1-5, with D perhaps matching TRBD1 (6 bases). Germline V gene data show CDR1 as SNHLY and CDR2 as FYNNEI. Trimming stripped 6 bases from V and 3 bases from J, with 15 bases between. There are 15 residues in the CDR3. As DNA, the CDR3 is TGTGCCAGCAGCAAAGGCCAGGGGTACAATCAGCCCCAGCATTTT. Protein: CASSKGQGYNQPQHF.